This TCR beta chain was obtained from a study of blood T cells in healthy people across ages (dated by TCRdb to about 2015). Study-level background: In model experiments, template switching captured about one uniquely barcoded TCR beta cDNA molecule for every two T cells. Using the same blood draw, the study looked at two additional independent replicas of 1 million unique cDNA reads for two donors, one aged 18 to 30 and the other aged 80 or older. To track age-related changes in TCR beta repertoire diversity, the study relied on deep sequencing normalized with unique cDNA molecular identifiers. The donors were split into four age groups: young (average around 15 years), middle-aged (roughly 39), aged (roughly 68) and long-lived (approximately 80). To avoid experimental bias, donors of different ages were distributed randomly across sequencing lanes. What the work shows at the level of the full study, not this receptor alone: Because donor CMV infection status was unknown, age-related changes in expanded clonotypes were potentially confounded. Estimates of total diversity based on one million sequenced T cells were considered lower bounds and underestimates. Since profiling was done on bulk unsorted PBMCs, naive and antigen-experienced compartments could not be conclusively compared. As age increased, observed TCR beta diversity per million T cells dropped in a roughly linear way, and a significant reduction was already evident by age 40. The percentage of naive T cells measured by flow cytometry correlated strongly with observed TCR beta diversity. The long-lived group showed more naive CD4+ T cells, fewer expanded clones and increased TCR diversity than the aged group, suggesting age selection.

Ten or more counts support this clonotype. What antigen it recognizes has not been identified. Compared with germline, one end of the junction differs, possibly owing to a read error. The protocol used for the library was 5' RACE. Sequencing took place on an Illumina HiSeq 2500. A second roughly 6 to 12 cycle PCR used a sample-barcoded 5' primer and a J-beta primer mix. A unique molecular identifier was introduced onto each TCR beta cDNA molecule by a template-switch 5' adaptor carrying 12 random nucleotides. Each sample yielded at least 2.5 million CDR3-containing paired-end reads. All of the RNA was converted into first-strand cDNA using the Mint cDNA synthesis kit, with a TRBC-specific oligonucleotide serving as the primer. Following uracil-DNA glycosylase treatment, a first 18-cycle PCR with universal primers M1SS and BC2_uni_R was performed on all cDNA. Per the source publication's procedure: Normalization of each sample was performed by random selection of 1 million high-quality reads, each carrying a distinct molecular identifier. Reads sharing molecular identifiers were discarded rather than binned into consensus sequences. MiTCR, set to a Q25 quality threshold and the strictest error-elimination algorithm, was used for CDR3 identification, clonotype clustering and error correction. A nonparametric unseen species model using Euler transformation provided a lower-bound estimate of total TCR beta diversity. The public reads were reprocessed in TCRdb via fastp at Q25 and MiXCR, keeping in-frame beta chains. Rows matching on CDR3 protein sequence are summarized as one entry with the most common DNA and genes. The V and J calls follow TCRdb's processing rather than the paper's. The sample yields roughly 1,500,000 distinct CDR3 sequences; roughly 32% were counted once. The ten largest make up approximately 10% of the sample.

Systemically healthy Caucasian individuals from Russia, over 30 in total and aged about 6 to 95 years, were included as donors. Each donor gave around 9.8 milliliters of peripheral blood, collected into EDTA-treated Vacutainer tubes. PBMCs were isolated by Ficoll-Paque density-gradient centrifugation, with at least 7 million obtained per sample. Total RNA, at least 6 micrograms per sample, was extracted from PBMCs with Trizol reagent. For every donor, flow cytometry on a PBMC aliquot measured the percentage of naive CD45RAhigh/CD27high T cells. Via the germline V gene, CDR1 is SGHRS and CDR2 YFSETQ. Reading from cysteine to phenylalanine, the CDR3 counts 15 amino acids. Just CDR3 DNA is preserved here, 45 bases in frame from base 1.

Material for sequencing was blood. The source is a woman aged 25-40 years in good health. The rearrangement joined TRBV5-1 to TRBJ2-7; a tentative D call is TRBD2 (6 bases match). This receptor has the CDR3 CASSLAGGLSYEQYF. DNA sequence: TGTGCCAGCAGCTTAGCTGGGGGACTCAGCTACGAGCAGTACTTC.